This T cell receptor beta chain originates from a study of blood T cell repertoires in COVID-19. Study-level information: COVID-19 samples from acute and convalescent phases originated in the United States, Italy and Spain.

V lost 2 bases and J lost 7; bases outside the gene matches: 5. The CDR3 covers 15 residues. CDR1 is MNHEY, CDR2 SVGAGI, per germline. The table came from immunoSEQ multiplex PCR; TCRdb's copy has only in-frame clones and leaves some out. In the table there are about 320,000 clones, roughly 90% of which are singletons. The sample consisted of peripheral blood. The chain has TRBV6-5 and TRBJ2-1; TRBD1 aligns across 10 bases. This TCR was sampled from a man aged 18 to 29 who had recovered from COVID-19. Here the CDR3 DNA reads TGTGCCAGCAGTTACGGGACAGGGGTGCAGAATGAGCAGTTCTTC. Its translation: CASSYGTGVQNEQFF.